This T cell receptor (beta chain) is from a study of shared clonotypes between healthy human individuals. The table lists this clone with a count of one. This CDR3 comprises 15 residues. Germline CDR1 and CDR2: MDHEN and SYDVKM. Trimming removed 6 bases at V and 3 bases at J, with 17 bases between. The method was immunoSEQ multiplex PCR; TCRdb's version includes in-frame clones alone and lacks a portion of them. The data hold 2,500,000 or so clones, with around 94% observed a single time. Specimen: naive CD4+ T cells sorted from blood. The subset is: CD45RA+ positively selected. V usage is TRBV28 and J usage is TRBJ1-2; a weak D match, TRBD1 (5 bases). The sequence derives from a man aged 18 to 35 in good health. The CDR3, as DNA: TGTGCCAGCAGCCCTACGGCCAGGGTATACTATGGCTACACCTTC. This codes for CASSPTARVYYGYTF.